This T cell receptor (beta chain) was captured in a study of T cells in Graves' hyperthyroidism and ophthalmopathy. As for this clonotype: The junction does not match germline at one end; this may be a read error.

Germline-derived CDR1 and CDR2 are SGHDN and FVKESK. The CDR3 has 17 residues. Amplified TCR beta CDR3 regions derived from RNA transcripts. HTBI primers drove first-round RT-PCR of the TCR CDR3. TCRdb itself ran the multiplex PCR reads through MiXCR, one entry per CDR3 protein. The sample carries roughly 650,000 distinct CDR3 sequences, more than 15% recorded once. The sample was blood. This chain connects TRBV14 to TRBJ2-1; 7 bases are a match to TRBD2. This TCR was sampled from a woman in her thirties or forties with Graves' ophthalmopathy. Here the CDR3 DNA reads TGTGCCAGCAGCCATCTTGCGGAGCGGGGAGACTACAATGAACAGTTCTTC. Protein product: CASSHLAERGDYNEQFF.